These T cell receptor beta chains were read from a single sample in a study of response to subunit inactivated influenza vaccine. Each CDR3 protein gets one entry after TCRdb re-called the RT-PCR reads with MiXCR. The sample gives almost 600,000 distinct CDR3 sequences, around 15% of which show up once; around 10% is in the top ten. This material consisted of PBMCs from blood, taken 11 to 12 days after vaccination. These receptor sequences come from a middle-aged man who received an inactivated influenza vaccine. Each CDR3 is given with its conserved first and last residue. A D gene is named only where the DNA matches it firmly. Some rows have no size entry. The others give once, few or many, or a class for an expanded clone.

CDR3,DNA,D,size,V,J
CASSMRTGALYQPQHF,TGTGCCAGCAGTATGAGGACAGGGGCATTATATCAGCCCCAGCATTTT,TRBD1,.,TRBV6-1,TRBJ1-5
CSAREPRTGWKTDTQYF,TGCAGTGCTAGAGAGCCCCGGACAGGGTGGAAGACAGATACGCAGTATTTT,TRBD1,few,TRBV20-1,TRBJ2-3
CASSQDLRDSGGYTF,TGTGCCAGCAGCCAAGATCTCCGGGACTCTGGTGGCTACACCTTC,.,few,TRBV14,TRBJ1-2
CASSTVPATYEQYF,TGTGCCAGCTCGACAGTTCCGGCAACCTACGAGCAGTACTTC,.,many,TRBV28,TRBJ2-7
CATSRDRAGSGELFF,TGTGCCACCAGCAGAGATCGTGCGGGGAGCGGGGAGCTGTTTTTT,.,few,TRBV15,TRBJ2-2
CASSSTRELFF,TGTGCCAGCAGCTCAACCAGGGAGCTGTTTTTT,.,few,TRBV7-2,TRBJ2-2
CASSLAGRKDQPQHF,TGTGCCAGCAGCTTGGCCGGACGGAAGGATCAGCCCCAGCATTTT,.,.,TRBV5-6,TRBJ1-5
CSARSGSGTDTQYF,TGCAGTGCTAGGTCCGGGAGCGGCACAGATACGCAGTATTTT,.,few,TRBV20-1,TRBJ2-3
CASRLAAADTQYF,TGTGCCAGCAGACTAGCGGCGGCAGATACGCAGTATTTT,TRBD2,.,TRBV14,TRBJ2-3
CASSQDWQGMGDTQYF,TGCGCCAGCAGCCAAGATTGGCAGGGGATGGGAGATACGCAGTATTTT,.,.,TRBV4-3,TRBJ2-3
CASSIGFGRLTGELFF,TGTGCCAGTAGTATAGGCTTTGGCAGACTCACCGGGGAGCTGTTTTTT,.,many,TRBV19,TRBJ2-2
CASRGHLNQPQHF,TGTGCCAGCAGAGGACACCTCAATCAGCCCCAGCATTTT,.,few,TRBV6-1,TRBJ1-5
CAWSLGTEASF,TGTGCCTGGAGTCTGGGGACTGAAGCTTCCTTT,.,.,TRBV30,TRBJ1-1
CSAGRWTELGTEAFF,TGCAGTGCTGGCCGCTGGACAGAATTAGGCACTGAAGCTTTCTTT,.,.,TRBV20-1,TRBJ1-1
CATSRDQTTYNEQFF,TGTGCCACCAGCAGAGATCAGACGACCTACAATGAGCAGTTCTTC,.,.,TRBV15,TRBJ2-1
CASSQETTGSYEQYF,TGTGCCAGCAGCCAAGAAACGACCGGATCCTACGAGCAGTACTTC,.,.,TRBV3-1,TRBJ2-7
CASSQEGLAGAAETQYF,TGTGCCAGCAGCCAAGAGGGTCTAGCGGGAGCTGCTGAGACCCAGTACTTC,TRBD2,.,TRBV14,TRBJ2-5
CASSETGTAFYEQYF,TGCGCCAGCAGCGAAACCGGGACAGCCTTCTACGAGCAGTACTTC,TRBD1,.,TRBV5-1,TRBJ2-7
CASKEVVANEKLFF,TGCGCCAGCAAGGAGGTGGTAGCTAATGAAAAACTGTTTTTT,.,.,TRBV5-1,TRBJ1-4
CASSSEATGRGYTF,TGTGCCAGCAGCTCCGAAGCGACAGGCCGAGGCTACACCTTC,.,.,TRBV5-6,TRBJ1-2
CAISESELRYGYTF,TGTGCCATCAGTGAGTCCGAGCTACGATATGGCTACACCTTC,.,.,TRBV10-3,TRBJ1-2
CAWSRNTEAFF,TGTGCCTGGAGCCGGAACACTGAAGCTTTCTTT,.,.,TRBV30,TRBJ1-1
CASSLFGQKGRSTEAFF,TGCGCCAGCAGCTTGTTCGGGCAGAAGGGACGGAGCACTGAAGCTTTCTTT,.,many,TRBV5-1,TRBJ1-1
CSVDVGSRETQYF,TGCAGCGTTGATGTAGGGAGTAGGGAGACCCAGTACTTC,.,.,TRBV29-1,TRBJ2-5
CASSLEQSNSPLHF,TGCGCCAGCAGCTTGGAACAGAGTAATTCACCCCTCCACTTT,.,many,TRBV5-1,TRBJ1-6
CASSLAGIQLAGVADTQYF,TGTGCCAGCAGCTTAGCAGGGATTCAACTAGCGGGAGTTGCAGATACGCAGTATTTT,TRBD2,.,TRBV11-1,TRBJ2-3
CASSRRTSGGLFTDTQYF,TGTGCCAGCAGCCGAAGGACTAGCGGGGGCCTCTTCACAGATACGCAGTATTTT,TRBD2,few,TRBV7-8,TRBJ2-3
CASSQGKGNNNSPLHF,TGTGCCAGCAGCCAGGGAAAAGGGAACAATAATTCACCCCTCCACTTT,.,few,TRBV16,TRBJ1-6
CASTANSGRVSYNEQFF,TGTGCCAGCACCGCTAACTCGGGCAGAGTCTCCTACAATGAGCAGTTCTTC,.,.,TRBV7-9,TRBJ2-1
CASSTPHRGDTQYF,TGTGCCAGCAGCACGCCCCACAGGGGAGATACGCAGTATTTT,TRBD1,many,TRBV3-1,TRBJ2-3
CASSPSAGEQFF,TGTGCCAGCAGCCCTTCTGCGGGAGAGCAGTTCTTC,.,.,TRBV7-9,TRBJ2-1
CSATGTRGLLSTDTQYF,TGCAGTGCTACCGGGACAAGGGGGCTCCTAAGCACAGATACGCAGTATTTT,TRBD1,.,TRBV20-1,TRBJ2-3
CASSLMAYQQFF,TGTGCCAGCAGTTTAATGGCGTACCAACAGTTCTTC,.,few,TRBV27,TRBJ2-1
CSVDYRGDTQYF,TGCAGCGTTGATTACAGGGGAGATACGCAGTATTTT,TRBD1,many,TRBV29-1,TRBJ2-3
CAIRDTETGTGYEQYF,TGTGCCATACGGGATACTGAAACCGGGACGGGGTACGAGCAGTACTTC,.,.,TRBV10-3,TRBJ2-7
CASSEIPGTAYGYTF,TGCGCCAGCAGTGAGATACCCGGGACGGCCTATGGCTACACCTTC,.,few,TRBV10-2,TRBJ1-2
CASSPAYSGGAPDTQYF,TGCGCCAGCAGCCCAGCCTATAGCGGGGGGGCCCCAGATACGCAGTATTTT,TRBD2,.,TRBV5-1,TRBJ2-3
CAISELMWDKGIYGYTF,TGTGCCATCAGTGAGTTGATGTGGGACAAGGGCATCTATGGCTACACCTTC,.,few,TRBV10-3,TRBJ1-2
CASSLRGLGDVNQPQHF,TGTGCCAGCAGCTTGCGGGGACTTGGGGATGTCAATCAGCCCCAGCATTTT,.,.,TRBV5-6,TRBJ1-5
CASSVGGPSLGEQFF,TGTGCCAGCAGCGTAGGTGGACCCTCTCTTGGGGAGCAGTTCTTC,.,few,TRBV9,TRBJ2-1
CASSPRNNGVAKGEQFF,TGTGCCAGCTCCCCCAGGAATAACGGGGTGGCTAAAGGCGAGCAGTTCTTC,.,.,TRBV18,TRBJ2-1
CASSTTQAGGPDEQYF,TGTGCCAGCTCAACGACCCAAGCGGGGGGGCCGGACGAGCAGTACTTC,TRBD2,.,TRBV18,TRBJ2-7
CASSLIAGQGKYEQYF,TGTGCCAGCAGCTTAATAGCGGGACAGGGGAAGTACGAGCAGTACTTC,TRBD1,.,TRBV7-6,TRBJ2-7
CASSLVVLAGVKETQYF,TGTGCCAGCAGCTTAGTGGTACTAGCGGGAGTGAAGGAGACCCAGTACTTC,TRBD2,many,TRBV7-2,TRBJ2-5
CSAHPRVGGYGYTF,TGCAGTGCTCATCCGAGGGTGGGGGGTTATGGCTACACCTTC,.,many,TRBV20-1,TRBJ1-2
CASSSIKRTGGYGYTF,TGTGCCAGCAGCTCAATTAAAAGGACAGGCGGCTATGGCTACACCTTC,TRBD1,many,TRBV7-8,TRBJ1-2
CASSPHTGREELFF,TGTGCCAGCAGCCCCCATACGGGGCGGGAAGAGCTGTTTTTT,.,many,TRBV7-9,TRBJ2-2
CASSLVAGETDTQYF,TGCGCCAGCAGCTTGGTTGCGGGAGAAACAGATACGCAGTATTTT,TRBD2,many,TRBV5-1,TRBJ2-3
CASSIDHGTANTEAFF,TGTGCCAGTAGTATAGACCACGGGACAGCGAACACTGAAGCTTTCTTT,TRBD1,few,TRBV19,TRBJ1-1
CASSPLQVGYQPQHF,TGCGCCAGCAGCCCCTTACAGGTGGGGTATCAGCCCCAGCATTTT,.,.,TRBV4-1,TRBJ1-5
CASSWEGGSPLHF,TGTGCCAGCAGTTGGGAGGGAGGGTCACCCCTCCACTTT,.,few,TRBV6-5,TRBJ1-6
CASSVVAGSSYNEQFF,TGTGCCAGCAGCGTAGTGGCGGGAAGCTCCTACAATGAGCAGTTCTTC,.,.,TRBV9,TRBJ2-1
CASSPESGNQPQHF,TGTGCCAGCAGTCCGGAATCGGGCAATCAGCCCCAGCATTTT,.,many,TRBV12-3/TRBV12-4,TRBJ1-5